This T cell receptor (beta chain) stems from a study of CD8 T cells in acute hepatitis C reinfection. This clone was detected a few times. Trimming removed 6 bases from V and 1 base from J, with 12 bases in between. The CDR3 has 15 residues. Germline CDR1 and CDR2: MNHEY and SVGAGI. Assay: immunoSEQ multiplex PCR; the TCRdb copy retains only in-frame clones and omits some. The sample lists fewer than 40,000 clones; 75% to 90% were seen once. Regarding time point: naive CD8 control sorted from an acute-time-point sample. The rearrangement links TRBV6-5 to TRBJ2-2; D is tentatively TRBD1 or TRBD2 (7 bases each). The TCR was taken from a woman between 18 and 30 years old who spontaneously cleared hepatitis C infection. Sequencing was done on a sample of naive CD8+ T cells from PBMCs. The CDR3 protein is CASRGGTVNTGELFF. DNA of the CDR3: TGTGCCAGCAGGGGGGGGACAGTGAACACCGGGGAGCTGTTTTTT.